This TCR beta chain was retrieved from a study of cytomegalovirus exposure and HLA in healthy donors. In this sample, this clone turned up once. Its specificity is unknown. General observations from the study: Several of the most significant clusters appeared linked to common viral pathogens, based on a later analysis. Across donors, most TCRs were seen rarely, yet some public ones were widespread. In a later analysis, TCR beta V- and J-gene trimming was associated with a missense DCLRE1C variant. Listed as cytomegalovirus-associated were 150 to 200 TCR beta chains.

Germline V gene data show CDR1 as PRHDT and CDR2 as FYEKMQ (reference sequence). J was trimmed by 8 bases and V by 4 bases; bases with no gene match: 6. CDR3 length: 15 residues. PCR employed 60 Vbeta and 13 Jbeta primers. Sequenced by immunoSEQ multiplex PCR; TCRdb stores in-frame clones only, minus some. Of around 180,000 clones in the sample, 78% were seen once. This clonotype was obtained from a woman in her 30s in good health and CMV-seropositive. The chain is built from TRBV13 and TRBJ2-1, with 12 bases fitting TRBD2. The sequenced sample consisted of PBMCs. The chain's CDR3 is CASSSSSGREDEQFF. The CDR3 region has the DNA TGTGCCAGCAGCTCTTCTAGCGGGAGGGAGGATGAGCAGTTCTTC. Full variable domain (remainder filled in from reference TRBV13 and TRBJ2-1): AAGVIQSPRHLIKEKRETATLKCYPIPRHDTVYWYQQGPGQDPQFLISFYEKMQSDKGSIPDRFSAQQFSDYHSELNMSSLELGDSALYFCASSSSSGREDEQFFGPGTRLTVL.